Presented here are 7 T cell receptor beta chains from one specimen sequenced in a study of T cell responses to AZD1222 COVID-19 vaccine. The assay was immunoSEQ multiplex PCR, and TCRdb's table has in-frame clones only and misses some. Of 110,000 to 150,000 clones in the sample, about 90% were seen once. The material sequenced was peripheral blood, taken 28 days after the second AZD1222 dose. Every receptor here comes from an adult who received the AZD1222 COVID-19 vaccine.

This chain links TRBV19 with TRBJ2-1; 9 bases fit TRBD1. CDR3 length equals 15 residues. The ends lost 6 bases at V and 6 bases at J; junction bases unmatched: 9. Germline V lookup: CDR1 LNHDA, CDR2 SQIVND (reference sequence). The CDR3 loop reads CASSHRDRDFNEQFF. In DNA form, the CDR3 reads TGTGCCAGTAGCCACCGGGACAGGGATTTCAATGAGCAGTTCTTC. Full variable domain (rest looked up from reference TRBV19 and TRBJ2-1): DGGITQSPKYLFRKEGQNVTLSCEQNLNHDAMYWYRQDPGQGLRLIYYSQIVNDFQKGDIAEGYSVSREKKESFPLTVTSAQKNPTAFYLCASSHRDRDFNEQFFGPGTRLTVL.

The chain joins TRBV24-1 to TRBJ2-1; D is perhaps TRBD2 (5 bases). Germline V gene lookup returns CDR1 KGHDR and CDR2 SFDVKD. With 3 bases removed from V and 3 bases from J, the gap between germline ends came to 17 bases. The CDR3 is 17 amino acids. The DNA for the CDR3 is TGTGCCACCAGTGATCTACCCTTGGCGGGCCACTACAATGAGCAGTTCTTC. It encodes CATSDLPLAGHYNEQFF.

CDR3: CASSPVDVPNSGNTIYF. CDR3 DNA: TGTGCCAGCAGCCCTGTGGACGTACCCAACTCTGGAAACACCATATATTTT. The chain carries TRBV3-1 (or the pseudogene TRBV3-2) and TRBJ1-3; D is undetermined. V was clipped by 4 bases and J by 0 bases, with 16 bases between them. Germline values: CDR1 LGHDT, CDR2 YNNKEL (reference sequence). CDR3 length: 17 residues.

This clone was seen only once. The J gene is TRBJ2-2, the V gene TRBV19; TRBD2 aligns across 8 bases. The CDR3 sequence is 15 residues long. Germline V gene data show CDR1 as LNHDA and CDR2 as SQIVND (reference sequence). The trim removed 5 bases at V and 7 bases at J, leaving 9 bases unmatched. This chain's CDR3 is CASSLRGGRGGELFF. The CDR3 nucleotides read TGTGCCAGTAGTCTCCGCGGGGGGCGGGGCGGGGAGCTGTTTTTT. Looking up the rest from reference TRBV19 and TRBJ2-2 gives the full variable domain: DGGITQSPKYLFRKEGQNVTLSCEQNLNHDAMYWYRQDPGQGLRLIYYSQIVNDFQKGDIAEGYSVSREKKESFPLTVTSAQKNPTAFYLCASSLRGGRGGELFFGEGSRLTVL.

Only one count was recorded for this clone. The chain uses TRBV24-1 and TRBJ2-2; the D is unclear. CDR3 length equals 18 residues. Germline assignment: CDR1 KGHDR and CDR2 SFDVKD. V dropped 0 bases and J dropped 3 bases, with 16 bases sitting between them. CDR3 amino acids: CATSDLPGRSGDTGELFF. For the CDR3, the DNA is TGTGCCACCAGTGATTTGCCAGGCCGGTCGGGTGACACCGGGGAGCTGTTTTTT.

The chain employs TRBV7-2 and TRBJ1-1; D is perhaps TRBD1 (5 bases). The germline CDR1 and CDR2 sequences are SGHTA and FQGNSA. This CDR3 region has 14 residues. V lost 5 bases and J lost 3, with 13 bases in between. CDR3 loop: CASSPRGGDTEAFF. The CDR3 DNA follows: TGTGCCAGCAGCCCCCGTGGGGGGGACACTGAAGCTTTCTTT.

The chain couples TRBV2 to TRBJ2-6; 7 bases line up with TRBD2. CDR3 length equals 15 residues. The V gene's germline CDR1 is SNHLY and CDR2 FYNNEI. V dropped 2 bases and J dropped 9; count of bases not matched to a gene: 7. CDR3 sequence (DNA): TGTGCCAGCAGTGAAAGGAGTGGGAGGGGCAACGTCCTGACTTTC. It encodes CASSERSGRGNVLTF.